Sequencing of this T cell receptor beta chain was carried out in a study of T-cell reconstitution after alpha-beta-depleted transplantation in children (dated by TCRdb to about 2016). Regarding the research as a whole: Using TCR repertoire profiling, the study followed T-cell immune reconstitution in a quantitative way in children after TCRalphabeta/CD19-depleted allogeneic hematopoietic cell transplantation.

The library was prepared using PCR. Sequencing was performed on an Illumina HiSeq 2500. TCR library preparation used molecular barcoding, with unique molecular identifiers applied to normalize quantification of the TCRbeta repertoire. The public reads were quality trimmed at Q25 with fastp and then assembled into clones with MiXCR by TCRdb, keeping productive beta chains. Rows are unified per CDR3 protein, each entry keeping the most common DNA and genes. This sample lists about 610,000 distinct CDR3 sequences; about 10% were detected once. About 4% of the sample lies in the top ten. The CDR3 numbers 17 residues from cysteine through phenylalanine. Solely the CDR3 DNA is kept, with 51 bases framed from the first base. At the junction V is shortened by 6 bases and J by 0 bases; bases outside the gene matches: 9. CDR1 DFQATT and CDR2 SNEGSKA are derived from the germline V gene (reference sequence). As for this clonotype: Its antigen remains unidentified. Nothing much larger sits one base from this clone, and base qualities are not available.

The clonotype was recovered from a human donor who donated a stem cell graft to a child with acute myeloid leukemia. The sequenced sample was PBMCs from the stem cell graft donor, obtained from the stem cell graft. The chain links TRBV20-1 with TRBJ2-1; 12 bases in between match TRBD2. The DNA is TGCAGTGCCACGGGACTAGCGGGCTCCCGCTCCTACAATGAGCAGTTCTTC. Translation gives CSATGLAGSRSYNEQFF.